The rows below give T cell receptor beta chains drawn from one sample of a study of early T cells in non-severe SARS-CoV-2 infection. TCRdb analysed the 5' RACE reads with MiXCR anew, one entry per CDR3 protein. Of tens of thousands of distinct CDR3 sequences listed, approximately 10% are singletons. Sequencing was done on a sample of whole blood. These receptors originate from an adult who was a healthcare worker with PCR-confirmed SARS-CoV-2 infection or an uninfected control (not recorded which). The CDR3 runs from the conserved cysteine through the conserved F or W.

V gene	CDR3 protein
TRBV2	CASSEDNSGRLYEQYF
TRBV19	CASWDTGKPQHF
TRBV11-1	CASSLVSAASSYEQYF
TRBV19	CASSIATQAPYEQYF
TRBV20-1	CSARGAGTGAPYEQYF
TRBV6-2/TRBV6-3	CASSNRGDTQYF
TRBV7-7	CASSPSGGGSNEQFF
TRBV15	CATSTTTGYTEAFF
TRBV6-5	CASSYATGANHSPLHF
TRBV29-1	CSVGDTGNTIYF
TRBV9	CASSTGQGTRDYEQYF
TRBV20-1	CSARVGTGPRSRNIQYF
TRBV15	CATSRDSGTEAFF
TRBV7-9	CASSFGGGLTEQYF
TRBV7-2	CASSYQGGGNIQYF
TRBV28	CASYGGGSGYNEQFF
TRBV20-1	CSARSMNEQFF
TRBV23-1	CASSLPTGAINPNQPQHF
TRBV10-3	CASSTQEGLGTTNEQFF
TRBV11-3	CASSRTSGHNEQFF
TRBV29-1	CSVVKREGPFNEQFF
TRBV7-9	CASSFSRETDTQYF
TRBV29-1	CSAYRGRDEQFF
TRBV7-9	CASSLSTVEQYF
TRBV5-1	CASSPDRGGTEAFF
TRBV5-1	CASSPGRLNTGELFF
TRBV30	CAWSRQETLRDEQFF
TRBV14	CASSQVASVIDTQYF
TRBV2	CASSRPGTSGRSKNIQYF
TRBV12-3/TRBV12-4	CASSLSRGRDWNGELFF
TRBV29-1	CSVNGQGAGYGYTF
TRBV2	CASGRRGQNSPLHF
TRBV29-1	CSVGSPEVYEQYF
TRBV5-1	CASSLESRTDTQYF
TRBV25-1	CASSATRRGRFTDTQYF
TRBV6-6	CASISRGSTDTQYF
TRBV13	CASSKLAVTDTQYF
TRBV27	CASTPAPASSYNSPLHF
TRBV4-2	CASSQGEGPLYEQYF
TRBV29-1	CSVGAGNTGELFF
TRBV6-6	CASSYNVLGGRDEQYF
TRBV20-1	CSAREVTLQETQYF
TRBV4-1	CASSQGRGDTQYF
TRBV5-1	CASSLGQGSAHEQFF
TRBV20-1	CSARGPGGRNEQFF
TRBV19	CASKGPRNSGANVLTF
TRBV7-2	CASSFRSLSYEQYF
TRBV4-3	CASSQVRDRNSPLHF
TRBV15	CATSRIGQVYEQYF
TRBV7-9	CASSLYRDGTDTQYF
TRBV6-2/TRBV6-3	CASSYRPWSRTSNTGELFF
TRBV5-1	CASSPDRYTDTQYF
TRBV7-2	CASVWPARYEQFF
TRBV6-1	CASRTGGTSVPAREQYF
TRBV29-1	CSVDGQPYNEQFF
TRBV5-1	CASSPLAGDDEQFF
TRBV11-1	CASSEDRASSSYEQYF